A selection of T cell receptor beta chains follows, all from one sample in a study of cytomegalovirus exposure and HLA in healthy donors. Libraries were prepared by immunoSEQ multiplex PCR; TCRdb keeps only in-frame clonotypes and omits some of them. The profile shows 95,000 to 120,000 clones, 70% to 80% of them singletons. Sample: PBMCs. The source of these receptors is a woman aged 40 to 49 in good health and CMV-seropositive. The CDR3 runs from the conserved cysteine through the conserved F or W. A D gene is named only where the DNA matches it firmly. The size of a clone is reported for some rows only, either as once, few or many, or as a class for expanded clones.

j_gene: TRBJ1-5
v_gene: TRBV19
d_gene: TRBD1
abundance: -
CDR3nt: TGTGCCAGTAGTAAGCCCGGGACAGGGGAGTCCAATCAGCCCCAGCATTTT
CDR3aa: CASSKPGTGESNQPQHF

j_gene: TRBJ1-5
v_gene: TRBV28
d_gene: -
abundance: -
CDR3nt: TGTGCCAGCAGTGGCTTTGTCCAGCCCCAGCATTTT
CDR3aa: CASSGFVQPQHF

j_gene: TRBJ2-2
v_gene: TRBV10-3
d_gene: -
abundance: -
CDR3nt: TGTGCCATTTCCGGGGGGCTAGCCGGGGAGCTGTTTTTT
CDR3aa: CAISGGLAGELFF

j_gene: TRBJ1-6
v_gene: TRBV5-4
d_gene: -
abundance: few
CDR3nt: TGTGCCAGCAGCTTGCTTAATTCACCCCTCCACTTT
CDR3aa: CASSLLNSPLHF

j_gene: TRBJ2-1
v_gene: TRBV19
d_gene: TRBD2
abundance: -
CDR3nt: TGTGCCAGTAGTAAGGGTCGGGGGGGTTCCTACAATGAGCAGTTCTTC
CDR3aa: CASSKGRGGSYNEQFF

j_gene: TRBJ1-6
v_gene: TRBV18
d_gene: -
abundance: -
CDR3nt: TGTGCCAGCTCACCAGCCAGGGTTAATTCACCCCTCCACTTT
CDR3aa: CASSPARVNSPLHF

j_gene: TRBJ1-2
v_gene: TRBV5-4
d_gene: -
abundance: -
CDR3nt: TGTGCCAGCAGCTTTGAGACGAGGTACACCTTC
CDR3aa: CASSFETRYTF

j_gene: TRBJ2-7
v_gene: TRBV6-6
d_gene: TRBD1
abundance: -
CDR3nt: TGTGCCAGCCATGTTGGGACAGGGGCTCACGAGCAGTACTTC
CDR3aa: CASHVGTGAHEQYF

j_gene: TRBJ2-1
v_gene: TRBV7-9
d_gene: -
abundance: -
CDR3nt: TGTGCCAGCAGCCTTCGGTGGGGCGGTGAGCAGTTCTTC
CDR3aa: CASSLRWGGEQFF

j_gene: TRBJ1-1
v_gene: TRBV6-1
d_gene: TRBD1
abundance: few
CDR3nt: TGTGCCAGCAGGAAGACAGGGGACGAAGCTTTCTTT
CDR3aa: CASRKTGDEAFF

j_gene: TRBJ2-3
v_gene: TRBV11-3
d_gene: -
abundance: -
CDR3nt: TGTGCCAGCAGCTTAAGCGGTCGCACAAATACGCAGTATTTT
CDR3aa: CASSLSGRTNTQYF

j_gene: TRBJ1-2
v_gene: TRBV7-9
d_gene: -
abundance: -
CDR3nt: TGTGCCAGCAGCCCAACAGGGAACTATGGCTACACCTTC
CDR3aa: CASSPTGNYGYTF

j_gene: TRBJ1-4
v_gene: TRBV30
d_gene: -
abundance: few
CDR3nt: TGTGCCTGGATGGTCAGGGGAGTCGATGAAAAACTGTTTTTT
CDR3aa: CAWMVRGVDEKLFF

j_gene: TRBJ1-2
v_gene: TRBV30
d_gene: -
abundance: -
CDR3nt: TGTGCCTCTCCCCCTGACATGGGGCCCTATGGCTACACCTTC
CDR3aa: CASPPDMGPYGYTF

j_gene: TRBJ1-1
v_gene: TRBV30
d_gene: -
abundance: -
CDR3nt: TGTGCCTGGAGTGTATCAGCCGGGGGCACTGAAGCTTTCTTT
CDR3aa: CAWSVSAGGTEAFF

j_gene: TRBJ2-7
v_gene: TRBV2
d_gene: TRBD1
abundance: -
CDR3nt: TGTGCCAGCAGAGCGGGACAGGGGGTTTACGAGCAGTACTTC
CDR3aa: CASRAGQGVYEQYF

j_gene: TRBJ2-2
v_gene: TRBV7-3
d_gene: TRBD2
abundance: -
CDR3nt: TGTGCCAGCAGCCGTAGCGGGAGCATGGGCGGGGAGCTGTTTTTT
CDR3aa: CASSRSGSMGGELFF

j_gene: TRBJ1-3
v_gene: TRBV18
d_gene: TRBD1
abundance: -
CDR3nt: TGTGCCAGCTCACTTACAGGGGGAAGCTCTGGAAACACCATATATTTT
CDR3aa: CASSLTGGSSGNTIYF

j_gene: TRBJ2-2
v_gene: TRBV5-4
d_gene: TRBD2
abundance: -
CDR3nt: TGTGCCAGCAGCCCGGGCGGGGGGGCAGGGAAGGGCACCGGGGAGCTGTTTTTT
CDR3aa: CASSPGGGAGKGTGELFF

j_gene: TRBJ1-1
v_gene: TRBV7-9
d_gene: -
abundance: -
CDR3nt: TGTGCCAGCAGCTTCGGTCAGGTGAACACTGAAGCTTTCTTT
CDR3aa: CASSFGQVNTEAFF

j_gene: TRBJ2-5
v_gene: TRBV19
d_gene: TRBD1
abundance: -
CDR3nt: TGTGCCAGTAGTATAGGGACAGGGGGTGGCGGGACCCAGTACTTC
CDR3aa: CASSIGTGGGGTQYF

j_gene: TRBJ1-1
v_gene: TRBV19
d_gene: -
abundance: -
CDR3nt: TGTGCCAGTCGACCGACCCCCCAGGGGCGGGGGGCTGAAGCTTTCTTT
CDR3aa: CASRPTPQGRGAEAFF

j_gene: TRBJ1-2
v_gene: TRBV5-6
d_gene: -
abundance: -
CDR3nt: TGTGCCAGCAGCCCCGGGACTGCCTTCCGGGGCTATGGCTACACCTTC
CDR3aa: CASSPGTAFRGYGYTF

j_gene: TRBJ2-6
v_gene: TRBV19
d_gene: -
abundance: -
CDR3nt: TGTGCCAGTAGTATTGAGGTGGGTAGTTGGGCTCGAGGGTTACCTAACTCTGGGGCCAACGTCCTGACTTTC
CDR3aa: CASSIEVGSWARGLPNSGANVLTF

j_gene: TRBJ1-4
v_gene: TRBV5-6
d_gene: TRBD1
abundance: few
CDR3nt: TGTGCCAGCAGCCCTCTATCCGGGACAGGGAACGAAAAACTGTTTTTT
CDR3aa: CASSPLSGTGNEKLFF

j_gene: TRBJ2-3
v_gene: TRBV6-1
d_gene: -
abundance: -
CDR3nt: TGTGCCAGCAGTGGGGGACTCCCTAGCACAGATACGCAGTATTTT
CDR3aa: CASSGGLPSTDTQYF

j_gene: TRBJ1-3
v_gene: TRBV7-9
d_gene: -
abundance: -
CDR3nt: TGTGCCAGCACCCCTTCCGGAAACACCATATATTTT
CDR3aa: CASTPSGNTIYF

j_gene: TRBJ2-3
v_gene: TRBV7-3
d_gene: TRBD2
abundance: -
CDR3nt: TGTGCCAGCAGCTCCCCTTACCGACTAGCGGAAGACACAGATACGCAGTATTTT
CDR3aa: CASSSPYRLAEDTDTQYF